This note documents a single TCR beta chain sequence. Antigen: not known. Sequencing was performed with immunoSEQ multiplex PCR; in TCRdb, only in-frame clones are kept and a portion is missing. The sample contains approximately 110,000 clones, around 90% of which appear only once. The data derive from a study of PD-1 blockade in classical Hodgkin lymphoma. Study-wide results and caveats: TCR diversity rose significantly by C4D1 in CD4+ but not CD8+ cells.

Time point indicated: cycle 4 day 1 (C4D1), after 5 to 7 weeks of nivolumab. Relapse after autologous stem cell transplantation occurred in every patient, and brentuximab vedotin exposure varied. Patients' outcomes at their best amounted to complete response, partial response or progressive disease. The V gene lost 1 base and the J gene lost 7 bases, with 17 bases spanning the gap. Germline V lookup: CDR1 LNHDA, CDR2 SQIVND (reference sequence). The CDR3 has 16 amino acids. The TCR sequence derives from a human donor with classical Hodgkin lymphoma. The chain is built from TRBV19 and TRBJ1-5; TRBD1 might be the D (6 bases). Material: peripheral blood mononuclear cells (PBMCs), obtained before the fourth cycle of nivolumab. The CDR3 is CASSIGSIDRPQPQHF. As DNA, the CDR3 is TGTGCCAGTAGTATAGGGTCGATAGACAGGCCCCAGCCCCAGCATTTT.